This T cell receptor beta chain originates from a study of blood T cell repertoires in COVID-19. Study overall: PBMCs, B-cell-depleted T cells, or T cells were the source of the cDNA or gDNA that made up the material.

This clone has only a few counts. J lost 5 bases, V lost 7 bases, and 14 bases had no gene match. Germline CDR1 and CDR2: SQVTM and ANQGSEA. The CDR3 totals 15 residues. Original handling: Amplification of reference gene primers provided the estimated nucleated cell counts. Assay: immunoSEQ multiplex PCR; the TCRdb copy retains only in-frame clones and omits some. For V, J and clone size, that table is used; D and trimming come from the DNA. The repertoire includes some 110,000 clones, approximately 72% of them detected once, and just under 20% sits in the top ten. The sequence came from a woman in her 70s with acute or convalescent COVID-19. The V gene is TRBV29-1, the J gene TRBJ2-5; 9 positions agree with TRBD2. The sequencing input was peripheral blood. Here the CDR3 DNA reads TGCAGCGCTTGCCTCGCGCGGGGGGGCAGGGAGACCCAGTACTTC. Amino acids: CSACLARGGRETQYF.